This is a list of T cell receptor beta chains from one sample in a study of T-cell memory formation after mild COVID-19. TCRdb called the 5' RACE reads again in MiXCR, with one record for every CDR3 protein. The sample lists about 130,000 distinct CDR3 sequences, approximately 26% seen once, with roughly 24% in the top ten. The specimen was PBMCs or a T cell subset sorted from them (not recorded which). These TCRs come from an adult woman who had mild COVID-19 (a few samples of this study predate the infection). Cell type and time point are not known. Each CDR3 is given with its conserved first and last residue. Fields, in order: D gene, V gene, clone size, J gene, CDR3 protein, CDR3 DNA. A D gene is named only where the DNA matches it firmly. Clone size appears in some rows only: once, few, many, or a class for an expanded clone.

d_gene: .
v_gene: TRBV4-3
abundance: few
j_gene: TRBJ2-7
CDR3aa: CASSQAGSHEQYF
CDR3nt: TGCGCCAGCAGCCAGGCAGGGTCCCACGAGCAGTACTTC

d_gene: TRBD1
v_gene: TRBV25-1
abundance: few
j_gene: TRBJ1-2
CDR3aa: CASSELGDRRYGYTF
CDR3nt: TGTGCCAGCAGTGAATTGGGGGACAGGCGCTATGGCTACACCTTC

d_gene: TRBD1
v_gene: TRBV5-4
abundance: many
j_gene: TRBJ2-1
CDR3aa: CASSTRTGGFNEQFF
CDR3nt: TGTGCCAGCAGCACGCGGACAGGGGGCTTCAATGAGCAGTTCTTC

d_gene: TRBD1
v_gene: TRBV4-1
abundance: .
j_gene: TRBJ1-2
CDR3aa: CASSQAGTGAYGYTF
CDR3nt: TGCGCCAGCAGCCAAGCCGGGACAGGGGCCTATGGCTACACCTTC

d_gene: TRBD1
v_gene: TRBV24-1
abundance: .
j_gene: TRBJ2-7
CDR3aa: CATSAPDGTGSYEQYF
CDR3nt: TGTGCCACCAGTGCCCCGGACGGGACAGGGTCCTACGAGCAGTACTTC

d_gene: TRBD2
v_gene: TRBV20-1
abundance: .
j_gene: TRBJ2-1
CDR3aa: CSARPRLAGDNEQFF
CDR3nt: TGCAGTGCTAGGCCGCGACTAGCGGGGGATAATGAGCAGTTCTTC

d_gene: .
v_gene: TRBV7-9
abundance: .
j_gene: TRBJ2-7
CDR3aa: CASSLRTYDEQYF
CDR3nt: TGTGCCAGCAGCTTAAGAACTTACGACGAGCAGTACTTC

d_gene: .
v_gene: TRBV24-1
abundance: .
j_gene: TRBJ2-3
CDR3aa: CATSEQGGGTDTQYF
CDR3nt: TGTGCCACCAGTGAGCAGGGAGGAGGGACAGATACGCAGTATTTT

d_gene: .
v_gene: TRBV7-9
abundance: .
j_gene: TRBJ1-4
CDR3aa: CASSSGLDEKLFF
CDR3nt: TGTGCCAGCAGCTCCGGGCTCGATGAAAAACTGTTTTTT

d_gene: .
v_gene: TRBV11-1
abundance: few
j_gene: TRBJ2-1
CDR3aa: CASSFAGWGSYNEQFF
CDR3nt: TGTGCCAGCAGCTTTGCAGGGTGGGGCTCCTACAATGAGCAGTTCTTC

d_gene: .
v_gene: TRBV15
abundance: .
j_gene: TRBJ2-7
CDR3aa: CATSRGDGYEQYF
CDR3nt: TGTGCCACCAGCAGAGGGGACGGTTACGAGCAGTACTTC

d_gene: TRBD1
v_gene: TRBV7-9
abundance: few
j_gene: TRBJ2-2
CDR3aa: CASSYRGLTGELFF
CDR3nt: TGTGCCAGCAGCTACAGGGGGCTCACCGGGGAGCTGTTTTTT

d_gene: TRBD1
v_gene: TRBV20-1
abundance: .
j_gene: TRBJ2-5
CDR3aa: CSARETGVTETQYF
CDR3nt: TGCAGTGCTAGGGAGACAGGGGTCACGGAGACCCAGTACTTC

d_gene: .
v_gene: TRBV10-3
abundance: few
j_gene: TRBJ2-2
CDR3aa: CAISGTGELFF
CDR3nt: TGTGCCATCAGTGGCACCGGGGAGCTGTTTTTT

d_gene: .
v_gene: TRBV7-9
abundance: .
j_gene: TRBJ2-2
CDR3aa: CASSRPTGELFF
CDR3nt: TGTGCCAGCAGCCGTCCGACCGGGGAGCTGTTTTTT

d_gene: .
v_gene: TRBV18
abundance: few
j_gene: TRBJ2-7
CDR3aa: CASHRGRYF
CDR3nt: TGTGCCAGCCATCGAGGGCGGTACTTC

d_gene: .
v_gene: TRBV11-3
abundance: .
j_gene: TRBJ2-1
CDR3aa: CASSLDPAYNEQFF
CDR3nt: TGTGCCAGCAGCTTAGATCCGGCTTACAATGAGCAGTTCTTC

d_gene: TRBD1
v_gene: TRBV20-1
abundance: few
j_gene: TRBJ2-3
CDR3aa: CSVAGTGVFTDTQYF
CDR3nt: TGCAGTGTTGCCGGGACAGGGGTTTTTACAGATACGCAGTATTTT

d_gene: TRBD2
v_gene: TRBV30
abundance: few
j_gene: TRBJ2-3
CDR3aa: CAGGRADTDTQYF
CDR3nt: TGTGCCGGCGGGAGGGCGGACACAGATACGCAGTATTTT

d_gene: .
v_gene: TRBV27
abundance: few
j_gene: TRBJ2-7
CDR3aa: CASSTDSGEQYF
CDR3nt: TGTGCCAGCAGTACCGATTCCGGCGAGCAGTACTTC

d_gene: .
v_gene: TRBV7-2
abundance: .
j_gene: TRBJ1-6
CDR3aa: CASSLDGNSPLHF
CDR3nt: TGTGCCAGCAGTCTCGACGGAAATTCACCCCTCCACTTT

d_gene: .
v_gene: TRBV7-6
abundance: few
j_gene: TRBJ2-4
CDR3aa: CASSLGAGIQYF
CDR3nt: TGTGCCAGCAGCTTAGGGGCGGGCATTCAGTACTTC

d_gene: .
v_gene: TRBV4-3
abundance: .
j_gene: TRBJ2-7
CDR3aa: CASSQGSGEPYEQYF
CDR3nt: TGCGCCAGCAGCCAAGGTTCAGGGGAGCCCTACGAGCAGTACTTC

d_gene: .
v_gene: TRBV6-5
abundance: once
j_gene: TRBJ1-2
CDR3aa: CASSYSGPGTYGYTF
CDR3nt: TGTGCCAGCAGTTACTCCGGCCCGGGAACCTATGGCTACACCTTC

d_gene: .
v_gene: TRBV7-2
abundance: .
j_gene: TRBJ2-1
CDR3aa: CASSFSSGTPDQFF
CDR3nt: TGTGCCAGCAGCTTCTCGTCCGGGACTCCGGATCAGTTCTTC

d_gene: .
v_gene: TRBV12-3/TRBV12-4
abundance: .
j_gene: TRBJ2-7
CDR3aa: CASSKETDTYEQYF
CDR3nt: TGTGCCAGCAGCAAGGAGACAGATACCTACGAGCAGTACTTC

d_gene: TRBD2
v_gene: TRBV20-1
abundance: .
j_gene: TRBJ2-7
CDR3aa: CSAKSGALTYEQYF
CDR3nt: TGCAGTGCTAAAAGCGGGGCGCTTACCTACGAGCAGTACTTC

d_gene: TRBD2
v_gene: TRBV5-6
abundance: many
j_gene: TRBJ2-3
CDR3aa: CASSLASGGPDTQYF
CDR3nt: TGTGCCAGCAGCTTGGCGTCGGGAGGGCCAGATACGCAGTATTTT

d_gene: .
v_gene: TRBV29-1
abundance: few
j_gene: TRBJ1-1
CDR3aa: CSVGGLNTEAFF
CDR3nt: TGCAGCGTTGGGGGACTGAACACTGAAGCTTTCTTT

d_gene: .
v_gene: TRBV27
abundance: few
j_gene: TRBJ2-2
CDR3aa: CASSLNWRTGELFF
CDR3nt: TGTGCCAGCAGTTTAAATTGGAGAACCGGGGAGCTGTTTTTT

d_gene: .
v_gene: TRBV2
abundance: few
j_gene: TRBJ2-2
CDR3aa: CASSERESSAYTGELFF
CDR3nt: TGTGCCAGCAGTGAAAGGGAGTCTAGCGCTTACACCGGGGAGCTGTTTTTT

d_gene: .
v_gene: TRBV12-3/TRBV12-4
abundance: few
j_gene: TRBJ2-3
CDR3aa: CASSLAERAARTDTQYF
CDR3nt: TGTGCCAGCAGTTTAGCTGAGCGGGCGGCTAGAACAGATACGCAGTATTTT

d_gene: .
v_gene: TRBV27
abundance: .
j_gene: TRBJ2-7
CDR3aa: CASSPTGTQLYEQYF
CDR3nt: TGTGCCAGCAGTCCAACCGGGACACAGCTCTACGAGCAGTACTTC

d_gene: TRBD2
v_gene: TRBV20-1
abundance: .
j_gene: TRBJ2-7
CDR3aa: CSARFGGGSSYEQYF
CDR3nt: TGCAGTGCTAGATTCGGCGGGGGTTCCTCCTACGAGCAGTACTTC

d_gene: .
v_gene: TRBV7-6
abundance: .
j_gene: TRBJ2-1
CDR3aa: CVSCLSLSRNEQFF
CDR3nt: TGTGTCAGCTGCCTCTCGCTTTCTCGCAATGAGCAGTTCTTC

d_gene: .
v_gene: TRBV7-9
abundance: few
j_gene: TRBJ1-3
CDR3aa: CASSSPGGHGNTIYF
CDR3nt: TGTGCCAGCAGCTCCCCCGGGGGACATGGAAACACCATATATTTT

d_gene: TRBD1
v_gene: TRBV11-3
abundance: .
j_gene: TRBJ2-1
CDR3aa: CASSPQGEFYNEQFF
CDR3nt: TGTGCCAGCAGCCCTCAGGGGGAGTTCTACAATGAGCAGTTCTTC

d_gene: .
v_gene: TRBV9
abundance: .
j_gene: TRBJ1-5
CDR3aa: CASSVGDSNQPQHF
CDR3nt: TGTGCCAGCAGCGTCGGGGATAGCAATCAGCCCCAGCATTTT

d_gene: TRBD2
v_gene: TRBV12-3/TRBV12-4
abundance: .
j_gene: TRBJ2-1
CDR3aa: CASIPPGLGYNEQFF
CDR3nt: TGTGCCAGCATCCCCCCAGGACTAGGGTACAATGAGCAGTTCTTC

d_gene: .
v_gene: TRBV9
abundance: few
j_gene: TRBJ2-7
CDR3aa: CASSVVEDSYEQYF
CDR3nt: TGTGCCAGCAGCGTAGTTGAGGACTCCTACGAGCAGTACTTC

d_gene: .
v_gene: TRBV15
abundance: many
j_gene: TRBJ2-2
CDR3aa: CATSKDGATGELFF
CDR3nt: TGTGCCACCAGCAAAGATGGGGCTACCGGGGAGCTGTTTTTT

d_gene: .
v_gene: TRBV4-1
abundance: .
j_gene: TRBJ2-5
CDR3aa: CASSQKKQALGETQYF
CDR3nt: TGCGCCAGCAGCCAGAAAAAACAGGCGCTGGGGGAGACCCAGTACTTC

d_gene: .
v_gene: TRBV4-1
abundance: few
j_gene: TRBJ1-2
CDR3aa: CASSQAQGHRDGYTF
CDR3nt: TGCGCCAGCAGCCAAGCGCAGGGGCACAGGGATGGCTACACCTTC

d_gene: TRBD1
v_gene: TRBV28
abundance: once
j_gene: TRBJ2-1
CDR3aa: CASRPTGTGSPEQFF
CDR3nt: TGTGCCAGCAGACCAACCGGGACAGGGTCCCCTGAGCAGTTCTTC

d_gene: .
v_gene: TRBV5-1
abundance: few
j_gene: TRBJ1-1
CDR3aa: CASSLRQASTEAFF
CDR3nt: TGCGCCAGCAGCTTGAGGCAGGCAAGCACTGAAGCTTTCTTT

d_gene: .
v_gene: TRBV19
abundance: many
j_gene: TRBJ2-7
CDR3aa: CASSIGTSYEQYF
CDR3nt: TGTGCCAGCAGCATAGGAACTTCCTACGAGCAGTACTTC

d_gene: .
v_gene: TRBV7-9
abundance: .
j_gene: TRBJ2-3
CDR3aa: CASGPQAISTDTQYF
CDR3nt: TGTGCCAGCGGGCCCCAAGCGATAAGCACAGATACGCAGTATTTT

d_gene: .
v_gene: TRBV12-3/TRBV12-4
abundance: once
j_gene: TRBJ2-7
CDR3aa: CASIRGPGTEQYF
CDR3nt: TGTGCCAGCATTCGGGGGCCTGGTACCGAGCAGTACTTC

d_gene: TRBD1
v_gene: TRBV12-3/TRBV12-4
abundance: .
j_gene: TRBJ2-7
CDR3aa: CASGPTGGSYEQYF
CDR3nt: TGTGCCAGCGGGCCGACAGGGGGCTCCTACGAGCAGTACTTC

d_gene: .
v_gene: TRBV29-1
abundance: .
j_gene: TRBJ2-1
CDR3aa: CSADGTAYNEQFF
CDR3nt: TGCAGCGCGGACGGCACAGCTTACAATGAGCAGTTCTTC